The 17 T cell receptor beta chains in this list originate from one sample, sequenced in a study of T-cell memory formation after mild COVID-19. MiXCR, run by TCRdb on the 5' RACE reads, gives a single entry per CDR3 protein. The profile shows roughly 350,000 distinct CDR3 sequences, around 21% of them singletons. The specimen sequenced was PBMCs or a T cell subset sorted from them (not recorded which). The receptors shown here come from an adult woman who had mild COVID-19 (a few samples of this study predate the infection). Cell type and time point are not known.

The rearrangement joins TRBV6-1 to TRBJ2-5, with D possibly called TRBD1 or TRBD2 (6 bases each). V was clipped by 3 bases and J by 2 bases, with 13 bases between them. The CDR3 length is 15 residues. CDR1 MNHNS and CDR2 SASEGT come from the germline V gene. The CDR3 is CASSEMGGSQETQYF. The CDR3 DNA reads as TGTGCCAGCAGTGAGATGGGGGGCTCGCAAGAGACCCAGTACTTC.

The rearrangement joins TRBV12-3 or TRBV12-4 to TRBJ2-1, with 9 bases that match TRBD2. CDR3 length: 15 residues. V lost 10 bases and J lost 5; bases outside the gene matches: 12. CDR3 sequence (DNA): TGTGCCACCAAGTTTCGGCGGGAGGGTAACAATGAGCAGTTCTTC. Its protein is CATKFRREGNNEQFF.

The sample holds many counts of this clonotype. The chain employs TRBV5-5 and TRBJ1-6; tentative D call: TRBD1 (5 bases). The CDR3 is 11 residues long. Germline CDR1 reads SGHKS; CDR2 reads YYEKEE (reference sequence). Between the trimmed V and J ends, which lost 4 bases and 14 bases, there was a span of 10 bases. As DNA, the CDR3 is TGTGCCAGCAGCCCAGGGATCGCCCTCCACTTT. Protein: CASSPGIALHF.

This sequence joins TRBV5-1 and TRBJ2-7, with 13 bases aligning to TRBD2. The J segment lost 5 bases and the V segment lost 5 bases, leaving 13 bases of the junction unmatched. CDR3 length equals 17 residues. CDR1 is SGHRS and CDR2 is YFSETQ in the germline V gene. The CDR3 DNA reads TGCGCCAGCAGGCAACCGGGACTAGCGGGATCAAACAACGAGCAGTACTTC. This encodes CASRQPGLAGSNNEQYF.

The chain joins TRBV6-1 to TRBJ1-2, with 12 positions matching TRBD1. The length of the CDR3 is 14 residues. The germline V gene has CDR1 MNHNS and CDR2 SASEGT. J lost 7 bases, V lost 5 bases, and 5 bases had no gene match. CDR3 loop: CASSSRDRGLGYTF. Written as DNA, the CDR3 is TGTGCCAGCAGTAGCCGGGACAGGGGGCTTGGCTACACCTTC.

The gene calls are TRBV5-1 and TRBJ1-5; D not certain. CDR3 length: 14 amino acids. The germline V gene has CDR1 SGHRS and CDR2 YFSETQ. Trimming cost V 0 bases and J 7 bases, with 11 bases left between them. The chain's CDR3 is CASSLGSHGQPQHF. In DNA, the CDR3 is TGCGCCAGCAGCTTGGGGTCCCACGGGCAGCCCCAGCATTTT. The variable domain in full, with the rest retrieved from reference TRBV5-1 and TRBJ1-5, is KAGVTQTPRYLIKTRGQQVTLSCSPISGHRSVSWYQQTPGQGLQFLFEYFSETQRNKGNFPGRFSGRQFSNSRSEMNVSTLELGDSALYLCASSLGSHGQPQHFGDGTRLSIL.

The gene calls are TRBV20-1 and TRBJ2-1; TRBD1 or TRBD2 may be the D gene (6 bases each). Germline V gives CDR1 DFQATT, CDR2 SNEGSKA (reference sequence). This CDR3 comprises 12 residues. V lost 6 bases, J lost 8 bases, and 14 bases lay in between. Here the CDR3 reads CSARLGGDEQFF. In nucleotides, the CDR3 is TGCAGTGCCAGACTGGGGGGCGATGAGCAGTTCTTC.

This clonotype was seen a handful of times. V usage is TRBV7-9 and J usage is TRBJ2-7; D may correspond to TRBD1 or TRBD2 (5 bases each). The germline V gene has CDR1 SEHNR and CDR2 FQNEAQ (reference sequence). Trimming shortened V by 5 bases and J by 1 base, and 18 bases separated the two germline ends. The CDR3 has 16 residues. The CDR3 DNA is TGTGCCAGCAGCGCTCGCCGAGGGGAGTCGTCCTACGAGCAGTACTTC. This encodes CASSARRGESSYEQYF.

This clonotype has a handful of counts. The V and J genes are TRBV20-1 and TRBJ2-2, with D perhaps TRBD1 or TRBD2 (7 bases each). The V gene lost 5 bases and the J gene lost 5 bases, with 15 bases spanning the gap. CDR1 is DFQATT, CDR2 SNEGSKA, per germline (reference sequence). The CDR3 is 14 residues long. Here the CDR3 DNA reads TGCAGTGCTTGGGGGCAGGGGGGGACCGGGGAGCTGTTTTTT. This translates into CSAWGQGGTGELFF.

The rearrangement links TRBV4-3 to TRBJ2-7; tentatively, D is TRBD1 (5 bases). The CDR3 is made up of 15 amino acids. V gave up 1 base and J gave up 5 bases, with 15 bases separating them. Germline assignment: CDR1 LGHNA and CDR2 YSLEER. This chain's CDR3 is CASSQGQGSIHEQYF. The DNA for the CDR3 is TGCGCCAGCAGCCAAGGCCAGGGTAGTATCCACGAGCAGTACTTC.

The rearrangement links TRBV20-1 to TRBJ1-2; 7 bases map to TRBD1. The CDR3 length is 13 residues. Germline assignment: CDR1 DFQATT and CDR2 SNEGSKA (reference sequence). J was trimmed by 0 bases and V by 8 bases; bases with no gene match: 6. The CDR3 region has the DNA TGCAGTCCCTGGGACAGAGCTAACTATGGCTACACCTTC. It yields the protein CSPWDRANYGYTF.

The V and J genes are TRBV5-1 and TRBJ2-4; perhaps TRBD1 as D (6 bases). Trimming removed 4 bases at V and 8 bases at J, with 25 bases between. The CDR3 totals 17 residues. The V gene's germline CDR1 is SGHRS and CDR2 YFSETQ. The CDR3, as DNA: TGCGCCAGCAGCGATTCCAGGGGAGTTGGAGTAAGGGACATTCAGTACTTC. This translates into CASSDSRGVGVRDIQYF.

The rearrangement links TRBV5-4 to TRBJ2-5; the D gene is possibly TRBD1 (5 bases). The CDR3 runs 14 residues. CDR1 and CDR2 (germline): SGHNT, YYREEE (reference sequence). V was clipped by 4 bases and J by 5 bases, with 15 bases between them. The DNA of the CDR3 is TGTGCCAGCAGCCCGGCAGGGTTGTGGGAGACCCAGTACTTC. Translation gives CASSPAGLWETQYF.

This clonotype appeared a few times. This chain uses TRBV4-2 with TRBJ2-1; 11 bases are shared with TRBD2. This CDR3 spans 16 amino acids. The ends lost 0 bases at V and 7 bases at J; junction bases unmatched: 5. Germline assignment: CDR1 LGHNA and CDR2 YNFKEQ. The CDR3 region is CASSQDLASGRNEQFF. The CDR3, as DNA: TGTGCCAGCAGCCAAGATTTGGCTAGCGGGAGGAATGAGCAGTTCTTC.

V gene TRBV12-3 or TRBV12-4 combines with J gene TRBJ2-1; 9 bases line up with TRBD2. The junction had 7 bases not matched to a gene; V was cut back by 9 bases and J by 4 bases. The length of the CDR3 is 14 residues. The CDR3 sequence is CASWIAGVYNEQFF. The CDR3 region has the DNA TGTGCCAGTTGGATAGCGGGAGTGTACAATGAGCAGTTCTTC.

The CDR3 reads CASPGYYNEQFF. The CDR3 region has the DNA TGTGCCAGCCCCGGGTACTACAATGAGCAGTTCTTC. This rearrangement joins TRBV3-1 to TRBJ2-1; no clear D gene. The CDR3 loop spans 12 amino acids. Germline CDR1 and CDR2: LGHDT and YNNKEL (reference sequence). Trimming shortened V by 8 bases and J by 3 bases, and 8 bases separated the two germline ends.

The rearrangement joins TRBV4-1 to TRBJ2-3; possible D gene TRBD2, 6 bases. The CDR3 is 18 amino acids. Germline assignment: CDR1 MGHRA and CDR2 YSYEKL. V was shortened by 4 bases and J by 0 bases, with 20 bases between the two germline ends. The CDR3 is CASSPRMRGGTSTDTQYF. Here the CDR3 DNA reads TGCGCCAGCAGCCCCCGGATGAGGGGAGGCACAAGCACAGATACGCAGTATTTT.